This T cell receptor beta chain was recorded in a study of spatial heterogeneity in lung cancer. In the case of this clonotype: Its antigen is currently unknown.

General study points: Ubiquitous expanded tumor TCRs were seen in blood more at resection than at follow-up.

Time point of the sample: sample taken at primary tumor resection. Material for sequencing was whole RNA from tumor, nontumor lung or frozen PBMC, left unsorted. MiXCR, applied by TCRdb to the 5' RACE reads, yields one record per CDR3 protein. The table has 85,000 to 100,000 distinct CDR3 sequences, approximately 12% seen once. This TCR was sampled from a male donor with early-stage non-small cell lung cancer. Sequences were derived from PBMCs, sampled at surgery.

The CDR3 loop reads CASSVGGDYGYTF. The CDR3 coding sequence is TGTGCCAGCAGCGTAGGAGGAGATTATGGCTACACCTTC. The V gene is TRBV9, the J gene TRBJ1-2; no clear D gene. The ends were cut back, 0 bases at V and 5 bases at J, with 8 bases in the middle. The germline gives CDR1 SGDLS, CDR2 YYNGEE. This CDR3 region has 13 residues.